A selection of T cell receptor beta chains follows, all from one sample in a study of cytomegalovirus exposure and HLA in healthy donors. Repertoires were generated with immunoSEQ multiplex PCR, while TCRdb's copy carries only in-frame clones and drops some. The sample has roughly 140,000 clones; around 90% are singletons. The material sequenced was PBMCs. Receptors originate from a man between 18 and 29 years old in good health and CMV-seropositive. Each CDR3 is given with its conserved first and last residue. The D gene is left open where the match is weak. Size values are once, few and many counts, or a class for expanded clones, and some rows have none.

clone_size	v_call	cdr3_length	j_call	d_call	cdr3_nt	cdr3_aa
once	TRBV7-8	14	TRBJ2-7	TRBD1	TGTGCCAGCAGCTCCGGGACAGGGACCTACGAGCAGTACTTC	CASSSGTGTYEQYF
NA	TRBV6-5	16	TRBJ2-2	TRBD1	TGTGCCAGCAGTTCCACCGAACGGACAGGGAGCGGGGAGCTGTTTTTT	CASSSTERTGSGELFF
few	TRBV5-8	15	TRBJ1-6	TRBD1	TGTGCCAGCAGCCTCGGGACAGGGGGCAGGTCACCCCTCCACTTT	CASSLGTGGRSPLHF
NA	TRBV5-1	14	TRBJ1-4	NA	TGCGCCAGCAGCCAGATTTACGGGAATGAAAAACTGTTTTTT	CASSQIYGNEKLFF
NA	TRBV6-1	19	TRBJ2-3	NA	TGTGCCAGCAGTGAAGCCAAGACTAGATTAGCTAGGGGGGGAGATACGCAGTATTTT	CASSEAKTRLARGGDTQYF
NA	TRBV5-1	14	TRBJ2-1	NA	TGCGCCAGCTCCCCTGCAGGTTTGGGCGATGAGCAGTTCTTC	CASSPAGLGDEQFF
NA	TRBV5-1	14	TRBJ2-5	NA	TGCGCCAGCAGCGGGCTGGGGGCGCGGGAGACCCAGTACTTC	CASSGLGARETQYF
NA	TRBV4-1	15	TRBJ1-4	NA	TGCGCCAGCAGCCATGCGCAGGGTGTAGGCGAAAAACTGTTTTTT	CASSHAQGVGEKLFF
NA	TRBV9	16	TRBJ2-7	TRBD2	TGTGCCAGCAGCGTAGCTGGGACTAGCGCCCACTACGAGCAGTACTTC	CASSVAGTSAHYEQYF
many	TRBV14	13	TRBJ1-2	NA	TGTGCCAGCAGCCAAGGAGCCTTCTATGGCTACACCTTC	CASSQGAFYGYTF
NA	TRBV2	15	TRBJ2-7	NA	TGTGCCAGCACGGCGCAAGGAGCCGGTCTGGCCGAGCAGTACTTC	CASTAQGAGLAEQYF
NA	TRBV7-7	13	TRBJ2-2	NA	TGTGCCAGCAGCTTAACGGGGGCCGGGGAGCTGTTTTTT	CASSLTGAGELFF
NA	TRBV19	14	TRBJ1-3	TRBD1	TGTGCCAGTAGTATGACAGGGAGGGGAAACACCATATATTTT	CASSMTGRGNTIYF
NA	TRBV7-9	13	TRBJ1-4	NA	TGTGCCAGCAGCTTGGGCCAGGGTGAAAAACTGTTTTTT	CASSLGQGEKLFF
NA	TRBV11-3	14	TRBJ2-7	NA	TGTGCCAGCAGCTTAGGGTCATCAGGAGGCGAGCAGTACTTC	CASSLGSSGGEQYF